This TCR beta chain was sequenced during a study of blood T cells in healthy people across ages. In the study overall: For every two T cells, template switching captured about one barcoded beta molecule.

Remarks on this clonotype: Its antigen remains unidentified. The conserved closing phenylalanine or tryptophan is absent in this CDR3, likely reflecting a read error.

Then a second PCR, running about 6 to 12 cycles, was carried out with a sample-barcoded 5' primer and a J-beta primer mix. TCRdb re-called the 5' RACE reads with MiXCR, one entry per CDR3 protein. This sample has approximately 1,000,000 distinct CDR3 sequences, with 40% to 55% found just once. Study-level results: Older age coincided with a roughly linear decline in TCR beta diversity per million T cells. It was the long-lived donors that had more naive CD4+ cells and higher diversity than aged donors.

Sequenced material: blood. The receptor comes from an older woman in good health.

CDR3 coding DNA: TGTGCCAGCAGCGTAGCGTCAGGGACGGATAAGTTGCAGTACTTA. This codes for CASSVASGTDKLQYL. V usage is TRBV9 and J usage is TRBJ2-7; D possibly uses TRBD1 or TRBD2 (5 bases each). With 0 bases removed from V and 9 bases from J, the gap between germline ends came to 19 bases. The CDR3 sequence is 15 residues long. The germline V gene encodes CDR1 SGDLS and CDR2 YYNGEE.